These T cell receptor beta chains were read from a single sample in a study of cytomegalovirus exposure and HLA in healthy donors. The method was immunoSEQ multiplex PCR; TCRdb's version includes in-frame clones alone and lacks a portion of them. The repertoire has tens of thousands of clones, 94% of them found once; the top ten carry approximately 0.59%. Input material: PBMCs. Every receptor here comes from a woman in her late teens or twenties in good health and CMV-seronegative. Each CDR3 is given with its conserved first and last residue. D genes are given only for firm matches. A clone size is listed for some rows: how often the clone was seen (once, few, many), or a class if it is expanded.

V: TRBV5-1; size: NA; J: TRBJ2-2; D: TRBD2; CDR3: CASSLGLAGGKNTGELFF; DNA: TGCGCCAGCAGCTTGGGACTAGCGGGGGGGAAGAACACCGGGGAGCTGTTTTTT
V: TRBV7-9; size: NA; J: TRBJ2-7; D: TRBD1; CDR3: CASSLPPEGAPDEQYF; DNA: TGTGCCAGCAGCTTACCCCCAGAGGGGGCTCCGGACGAGCAGTACTTC
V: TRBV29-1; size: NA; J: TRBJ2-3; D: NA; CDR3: CSVGPIAGMPDTQYF; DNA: TGCAGCGTTGGCCCAATCGCGGGGATGCCAGATACGCAGTATTTT
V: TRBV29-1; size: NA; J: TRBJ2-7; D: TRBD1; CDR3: CSVEETTGGEQYF; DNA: TGCAGCGTTGAAGAAACGACAGGGGGCGAGCAGTACTTC
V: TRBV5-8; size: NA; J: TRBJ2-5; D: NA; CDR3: CASIQHLVETQYF; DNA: TGTGCCAGCATCCAACATTTGGTAGAGACCCAGTACTTC
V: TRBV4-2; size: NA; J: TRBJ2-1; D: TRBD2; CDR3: CASSQSGLSGDNEQFF; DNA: TGTGCCAGCAGCCAATCAGGACTTAGCGGGGACAATGAGCAGTTCTTC
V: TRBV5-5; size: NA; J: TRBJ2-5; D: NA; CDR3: CASSLSLMGPTNQETQYF; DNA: TGTGCCAGCAGCTTGTCTTTAATGGGGCCGACGAACCAAGAGACCCAGTACTTC
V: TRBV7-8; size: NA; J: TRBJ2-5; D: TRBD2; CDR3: CASSLVGTRRETQYF; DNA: TGTGCCAGCAGCTTAGTAGGGACTAGAAGAGAGACCCAGTACTTC
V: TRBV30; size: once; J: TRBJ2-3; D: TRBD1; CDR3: CAWSHRGLRSITDTQYF; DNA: TGTGCCTGGAGCCATAGGGGGCTCCGGAGCATCACAGATACGCAGTATTTT
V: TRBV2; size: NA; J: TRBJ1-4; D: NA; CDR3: CATHGGVATNEKLFF; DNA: TGTGCCACGCACGGGGGGGTTGCAACTAATGAAAAACTGTTTTTT
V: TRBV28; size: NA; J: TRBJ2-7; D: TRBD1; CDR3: CASSSPGQGQEQYF; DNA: TGTGCCAGCAGCTCTCCCGGACAGGGACAAGAGCAGTACTTC
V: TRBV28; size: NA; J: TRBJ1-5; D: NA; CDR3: CASSLHRLGDLRQPQHF; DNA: TGTGCCAGCAGTTTACACAGGCTTGGGGATCTACGTCAGCCCCAGCATTTT
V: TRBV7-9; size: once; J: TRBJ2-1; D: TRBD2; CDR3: CASSLALAGNEQFF; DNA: TGTGCCAGCAGCTTAGCGCTAGCGGGAAATGAGCAGTTCTTC
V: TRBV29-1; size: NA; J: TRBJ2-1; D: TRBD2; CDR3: CSVPELAGDYNEQFF; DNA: TGCAGCGTTCCCGAGTTGGCGGGGGACTACAATGAGCAGTTCTTC
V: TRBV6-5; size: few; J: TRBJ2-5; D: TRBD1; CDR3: CASSYYSTGTQETQYF; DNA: TGTGCCAGCAGTTACTACTCGACAGGGACCCAAGAGACCCAGTACTTC
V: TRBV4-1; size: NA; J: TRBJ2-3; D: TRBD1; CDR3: CASSQPTGPGRDTQYF; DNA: TGCGCCAGCAGCCAACCGACAGGGCCGGGACGTGATACGCAGTATTTT
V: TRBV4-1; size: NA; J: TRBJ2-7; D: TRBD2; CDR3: CASSLAGVYEQYF; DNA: TGCGCCAGCAGCCTAGCGGGGGTATACGAGCAGTACTTC
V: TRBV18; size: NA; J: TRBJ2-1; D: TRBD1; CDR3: CASSPGTAYNEQFF; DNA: TGTGCCAGCTCACCTGGGACAGCATACAATGAGCAGTTCTTC
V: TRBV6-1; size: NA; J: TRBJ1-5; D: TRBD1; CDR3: CASDRGNQPQHF; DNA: TGTGCCAGTGACAGGGGCAATCAGCCCCAGCATTTT
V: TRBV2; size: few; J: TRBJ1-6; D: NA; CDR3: CASRDTYNSPLHF; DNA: TGTGCCAGCAGGGACACCTATAATTCACCCCTCCACTTT
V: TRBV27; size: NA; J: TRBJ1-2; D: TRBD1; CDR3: CASSFKPGQGVSGYTF; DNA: TGTGCCAGCAGTTTTAAGCCGGGACAGGGCGTATCTGGCTACACCTTC
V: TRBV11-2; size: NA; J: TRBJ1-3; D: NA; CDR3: CASSLVPNVPGNTIYF; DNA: TGTGCCAGCAGCTTAGTCCCTAACGTACCTGGAAACACCATATATTTT
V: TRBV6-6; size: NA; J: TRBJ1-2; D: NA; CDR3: CASSSPGLPYGYTF; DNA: TGTGCCAGCAGTTCCCCAGGGTTGCCCTATGGCTACACCTTC
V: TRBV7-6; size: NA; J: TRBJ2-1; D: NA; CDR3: CASSLSGATLLF; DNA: TGTGCCAGCAGCTTATCGGGAGCCACGTTGCTCTTC
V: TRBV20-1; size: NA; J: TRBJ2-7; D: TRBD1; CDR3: CSARQGYEQYF; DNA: TGCAGTGCCAGACAGGGGTACGAGCAGTACTTC
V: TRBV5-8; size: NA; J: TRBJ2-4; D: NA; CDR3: CASRSRPGKNIQYF; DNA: TGTGCCAGCAGAAGTCGACCGGGAAAAAACATTCAGTACTTC
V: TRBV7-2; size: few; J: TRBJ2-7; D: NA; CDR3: CASSPGSGLTAYEQYF; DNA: TGTGCCAGCAGTCCAGGCTCAGGACTGACCGCCTACGAGCAGTACTTC
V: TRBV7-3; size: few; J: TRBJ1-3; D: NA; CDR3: CASSLGLGNTIYF; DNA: TGTGCCAGCAGCTTGGGACTCGGAAACACCATATATTTT
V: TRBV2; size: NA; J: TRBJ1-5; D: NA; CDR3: CASSPNRNQPQHF; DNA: TGTGCCAGCAGCCCAAATCGCAATCAGCCCCAGCATTTT
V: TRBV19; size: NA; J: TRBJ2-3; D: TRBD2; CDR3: CASTKLAGGPDTQYF; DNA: TGTGCCAGTACCAAACTAGCGGGGGGGCCAGATACGCAGTATTTT
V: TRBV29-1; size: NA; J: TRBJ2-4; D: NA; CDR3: CSVVKPRGITKRNIQYF; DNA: TGCAGCGTTGTGAAGCCAAGGGGTATTACAAAACGAAACATTCAGTACTTC
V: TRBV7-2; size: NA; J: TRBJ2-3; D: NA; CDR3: CASSPRGGSTDTQYF; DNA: TGTGCCAGCAGCCCCCGCGGGGGCAGCACAGATACGCAGTATTTT
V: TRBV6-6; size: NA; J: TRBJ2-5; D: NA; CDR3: CASSVAARQETQYF; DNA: TGTGCCAGCAGTGTAGCAGCTAGACAAGAGACCCAGTACTTC
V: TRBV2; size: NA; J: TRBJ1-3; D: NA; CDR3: CASSETGLRGTIYF; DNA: TGTGCCAGCAGTGAAACAGGACTTAGGGGGACCATATATTTT
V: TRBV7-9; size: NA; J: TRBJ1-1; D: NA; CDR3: CASSPSGAGVNTEAFF; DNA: TGTGCCAGCAGCCCTTCAGGGGCCGGTGTGAACACTGAAGCTTTCTTT
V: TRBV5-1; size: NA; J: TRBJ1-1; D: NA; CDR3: CASSFSGPENTEAFF; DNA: TGCGCCAGCAGCTTCTCTGGCCCCGAGAACACTGAAGCTTTCTTT
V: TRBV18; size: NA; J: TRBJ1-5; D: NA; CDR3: CASSPMSDNQPQHF; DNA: TGTGCCAGCTCACCAATGTCAGACAATCAGCCCCAGCATTTT
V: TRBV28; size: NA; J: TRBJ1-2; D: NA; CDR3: CASSLSDSTNYGYTF; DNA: TGTGCCAGCAGTTTGAGTGACAGTACTAACTATGGCTACACCTTC
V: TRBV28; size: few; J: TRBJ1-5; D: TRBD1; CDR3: CASSLGTGPPAEYF; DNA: TGTGCCAGCAGTTTAGGGACAGGGCCTCCGGCCGAGTATTTT
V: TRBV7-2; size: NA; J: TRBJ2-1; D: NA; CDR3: CASSPKPKNEQFF; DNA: TGTGCCAGCAGCCCCAAGCCGAAGAATGAGCAGTTCTTC
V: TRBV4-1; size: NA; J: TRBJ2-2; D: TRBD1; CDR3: CASSLQQGASVNTGELFF; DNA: TGCGCCAGCAGCCTCCAACAGGGGGCCTCTGTTAACACCGGGGAGCTGTTTTTT
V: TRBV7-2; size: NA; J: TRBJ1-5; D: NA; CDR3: CASSLGDTGNQPQHF; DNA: TGTGCCAGCAGCTTGGGGGACACTGGCAATCAGCCCCAGCATTTT
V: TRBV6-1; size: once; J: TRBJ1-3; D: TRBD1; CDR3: CASSGYRGTGNTIYF; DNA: TGTGCCAGCAGTGGGTACAGGGGGACTGGAAACACCATATATTTT
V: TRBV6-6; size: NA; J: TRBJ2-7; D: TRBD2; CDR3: CASRPTSGGPHEQYF; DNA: TGTGCCAGCAGGCCTACTAGCGGGGGGCCCCACGAGCAGTACTTC
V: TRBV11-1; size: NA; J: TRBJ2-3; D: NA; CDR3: CASSLTTDTQYF; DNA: TGTGCCAGCAGCCTAACCACAGATACGCAGTATTTT
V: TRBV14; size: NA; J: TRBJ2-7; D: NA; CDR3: CASSQDWRGHYEQYF; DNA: TGTGCCAGCAGCCAAGATTGGAGGGGGCATTACGAGCAGTACTTC
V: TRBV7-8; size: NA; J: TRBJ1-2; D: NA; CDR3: CASSGSWGDGGYTF; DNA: TGTGCCAGCAGCGGATCGTGGGGGGATGGTGGCTACACCTTC
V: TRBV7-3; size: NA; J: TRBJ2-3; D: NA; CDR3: CASSPIGGDTQYF; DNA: TGTGCCAGCAGCCCCATCGGGGGAGATACGCAGTATTTT
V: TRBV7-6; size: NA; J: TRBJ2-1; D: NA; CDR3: CASSPRSSYNEQFF; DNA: TGTGCCAGCAGCCCTAGGAGCTCCTACAATGAGCAGTTCTTC
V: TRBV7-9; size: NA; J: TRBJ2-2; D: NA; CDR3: CASVWDTNTGELFF; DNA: TGTGCCAGCGTGTGGGACACGAACACCGGGGAGCTGTTTTTT
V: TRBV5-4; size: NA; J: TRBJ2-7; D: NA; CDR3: CASSLGRSETF; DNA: TGTGCCAGCAGCTTGGGCAGGTCCGAAACCTTC
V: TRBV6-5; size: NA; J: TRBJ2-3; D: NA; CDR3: CASSESSVGDTQYF; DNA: TGTGCCAGCAGTGAAAGTAGCGTGGGGGATACGCAGTATTTT
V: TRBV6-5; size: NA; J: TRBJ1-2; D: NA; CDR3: CASSYGQTNYGYTF; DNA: TGTGCCAGCAGTTACGGACAGACTAACTATGGCTACACCTTC
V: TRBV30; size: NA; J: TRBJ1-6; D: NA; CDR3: CAWSRDTGPNSPLHF; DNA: TGTGCCTGGAGTCGGGACACAGGGCCTAATTCACCCCTCCACTTT
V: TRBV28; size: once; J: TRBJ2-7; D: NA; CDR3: CASSSGIYEQYF; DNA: TGTGCCAGCAGTTCAGGGATCTACGAGCAGTACTTC
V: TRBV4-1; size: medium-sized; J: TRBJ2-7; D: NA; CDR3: CASSQETHSGYEQYF; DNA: TGCGCCAGCAGCCAAGAAACCCACTCCGGCTACGAGCAGTACTTC
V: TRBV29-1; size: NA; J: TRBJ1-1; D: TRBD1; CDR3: CSVLPDRVINTEAFF; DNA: TGCAGCGTACTGCCTGACAGGGTAATCAACACTGAAGCTTTCTTT
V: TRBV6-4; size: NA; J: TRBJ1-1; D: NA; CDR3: CASSVQGNTEAFF; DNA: TGTGCCAGCAGCGTACAGGGTAACACTGAAGCTTTCTTT
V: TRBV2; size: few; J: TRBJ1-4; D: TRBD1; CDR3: CASSDQQGADEKLFF; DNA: TGTGCCAGCAGTGACCAACAGGGGGCCGATGAAAAACTGTTTTTT